Below are 12 T cell receptor beta chains sequenced from a single sample in a study of T cell changes during pregnancy in multiple sclerosis. Measured with immunoSEQ multiplex PCR; TCRdb has only the in-frame clones, and not every one. Of about 98,000 clones detected, around 92% appear once; the ten largest clones hold approximately 2.2%. The specimen was peripheral blood, collected after pregnancy. The receptors shown here come from a female donor in good health, enrolled as a control in a pregnancy study.

The chain recombines TRBV7-8 with TRBJ1-2, with TRBD1 matching 7 bases. After removal of 5 bases from V and 3 bases from J, the junction contained 3 bases not matched to a gene. Germline V lookup: CDR1 SGHVS, CDR2 FQNEAQ. This CDR3 contains 13 residues. CDR3 loop: CASSRQGHYGYTF. In DNA, the CDR3 is TGTGCCAGCAGCCGACAGGGCCACTATGGCTACACCTTC.

The V gene is TRBV19, the J gene TRBJ2-3; 7 nucleotides agree with TRBD1. The trim removed 6 bases at V and 0 bases at J, leaving 3 bases unmatched. The germline CDR1 and CDR2 sequences are LNHDA and SQIVND (reference sequence). This CDR3 has 14 residues. In nucleotides, the CDR3 is TGTGCCAGTAGCTGGGGACAGAGCACAGATACGCAGTATTTT. Translation: CASSWGQSTDTQYF.

The rearrangement links TRBV5-1 to TRBJ2-7; a weak D match, TRBD1 (5 bases). Trimming stripped 5 bases from V and 1 base from J, with 7 bases between. Germline V gives CDR1 SGHRS, CDR2 YFSETQ. The CDR3 covers 12 residues. This chain's CDR3 is CASRQGSYEQYF. Written as DNA, the CDR3 is TGCGCCAGCAGGCAGGGTTCCTACGAGCAGTACTTC.

The chain couples TRBV6-6 to TRBJ2-1; D call uncertain. The CDR3 consists of 13 residues. From germline, CDR1 is MNHNY and CDR2 SVGAGI (reference sequence). The germline V and J ends were trimmed by 4 bases and 4 bases, with 8 bases remaining between them. Here the CDR3 DNA reads TGTGCCAGCAGTTTATCTAGGTACAATGAGCAGTTCTTC. It encodes CASSLSRYNEQFF.

This chain links TRBV18 with TRBJ2-5, with a possible D match to TRBD1 (5 bases). V was pared by 3 bases and J by 1 base, with 9 bases between. Germline CDR1 and CDR2: KGHSH and LQKENI. The CDR3 runs 14 residues. The CDR3 spells CASSPKTAQETQYF. As DNA, the CDR3 is TGTGCCAGCTCACCGAAGACAGCCCAAGAGACCCAGTACTTC.

The chain is built from TRBV23-1 and TRBJ2-7; D may be TRBD2 (6 bases). TRBV23-1 is marked as an open reading frame, function uncertain. This CDR3 spans 15 amino acids. V lost 2 bases, J lost 0 bases, and 11 bases lay in between. CDR3 amino acids: CASSQGTAISYEQYF. CDR3 coding DNA: TGCGCCAGCAGTCAAGGGACTGCTATCTCCTACGAGCAGTACTTC.

The J gene is TRBJ2-5, the V gene TRBV5-1; D is possibly TRBD2 (5 bases). The CDR3 contains 14 residues. Trimming took 4 bases from V and 7 from J, leaving 17 bases between them. In germline, CDR1 is SGHRS, CDR2 YFSETQ. The CDR3 nucleotides read TGCGCCAGCAGCGATAGATCGGGGTACGGGACCCAGTACTTC. It specifies CASSDRSGYGTQYF.

The V and J genes are TRBV6-5 and TRBJ2-7, with 11 bases aligning to TRBD2. Germline values: CDR1 MNHEY, CDR2 SVGAGI. With V trimmed by 8 bases and J by 5 bases, 5 bases remained unmatched. This CDR3 region has 13 residues. CDR3 sequence (DNA): TGTGCCAGCGCGGCTAGCGGGAGGCACGAGCAGTACTTC. It is translated as CASAASGRHEQYF.

The CDR3 DNA follows: TGCGCCAGCAGTCAATCAGCAGGAAGAACCGGGGAGCTGTTTTTT. Translation gives CASSQSAGRTGELFF. This chain uses TRBV23-1 with TRBJ2-2, with D unresolved. TRBV23-1 qualifies as an ORF whose function is uncertain. V was shortened by 0 bases and J by 5 bases, with 10 bases between the two germline ends. The CDR3 spans 15 residues.

The chain employs TRBV2 and TRBJ2-7; the match to TRBD2 covers 9 bases. The germline V gene has CDR1 SNHLY and CDR2 FYNNEI. The V gene end was trimmed by 8 bases and the J gene end by 6 bases; junction bases not matched to a gene: 8. This CDR3 spans 13 amino acids. This chain's CDR3 is CASRSGGYGEQYF. The CDR3 coding sequence is TGTGCCAGCCGGAGCGGGGGGTATGGCGAGCAGTACTTC.

This clone has just a few counts. This chain uses TRBV5-1 with TRBJ2-1; 7 bases fit TRBD2. Germline CDR1 is SGHRS and CDR2 is YFSETQ. This CDR3 is built from 15 residues. The ends lost 5 bases at V and 8 bases at J; junction bases unmatched: 13. CDR3 sequence reads: CASRPFHGGLDEQFF. The CDR3 DNA reads TGCGCCAGCAGACCCTTCCACGGGGGGTTAGATGAGCAGTTCTTC.

CDR3 residues: CASSRSRDRVLGTTNEKLFF. In nucleotides, the CDR3 is TGCGCCAGCAGTCGGAGCCGGGACAGGGTTTTAGGGACAACTAATGAAAAACTGTTTTTT. J is TRBJ1-4 and V is TRBV10-2; 9 bases are a match to TRBD1. Germline CDR1 reads WSHSY; CDR2 reads SAAADI. CDR3 size: 20 residues. V was clipped by 5 bases and J by 0 bases; unmatched bases: 16.